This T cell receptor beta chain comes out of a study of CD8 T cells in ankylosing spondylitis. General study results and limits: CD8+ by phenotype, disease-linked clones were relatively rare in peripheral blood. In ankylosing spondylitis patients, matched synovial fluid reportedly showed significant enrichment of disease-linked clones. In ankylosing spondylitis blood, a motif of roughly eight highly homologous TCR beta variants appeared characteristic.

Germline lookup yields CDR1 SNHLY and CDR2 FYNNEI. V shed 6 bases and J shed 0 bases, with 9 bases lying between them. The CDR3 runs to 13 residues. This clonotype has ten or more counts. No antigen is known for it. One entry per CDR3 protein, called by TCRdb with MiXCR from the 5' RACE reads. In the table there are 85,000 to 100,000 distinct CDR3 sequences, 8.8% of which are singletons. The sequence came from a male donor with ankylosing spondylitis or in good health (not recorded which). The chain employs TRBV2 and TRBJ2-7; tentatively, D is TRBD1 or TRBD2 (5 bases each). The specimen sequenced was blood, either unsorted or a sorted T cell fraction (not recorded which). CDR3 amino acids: CASRGETSYEQYF. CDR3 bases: TGTGCCAGCAGAGGGGAGACCTCCTACGAGCAGTACTTC.